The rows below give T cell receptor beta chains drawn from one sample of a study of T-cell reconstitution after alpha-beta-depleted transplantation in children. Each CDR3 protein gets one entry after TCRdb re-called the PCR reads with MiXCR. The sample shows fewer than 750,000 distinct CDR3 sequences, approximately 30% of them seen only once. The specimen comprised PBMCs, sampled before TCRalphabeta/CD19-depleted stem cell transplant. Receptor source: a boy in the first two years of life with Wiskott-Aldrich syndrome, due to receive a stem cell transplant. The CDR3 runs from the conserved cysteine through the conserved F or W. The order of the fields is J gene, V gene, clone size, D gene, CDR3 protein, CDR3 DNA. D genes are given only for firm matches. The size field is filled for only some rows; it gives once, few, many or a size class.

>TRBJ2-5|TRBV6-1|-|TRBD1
CASSSNRGVVGLLRETQYF
TGTGCCAGCAGCTCGAACAGGGGAGTGGTAGGACTCCTAAGGGAGACCCAGTACTTC
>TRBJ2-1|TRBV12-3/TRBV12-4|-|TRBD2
CASSMISGRGGNEQFF
TGTGCCAGCTCGATGATTAGCGGGAGAGGAGGCAATGAGCAGTTCTTC
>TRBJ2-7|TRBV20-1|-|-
CSARAYDWSYEQYF
TGCAGTGCTCGTGCCTATGACTGGTCCTACGAGCAGTACTTC
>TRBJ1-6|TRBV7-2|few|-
CASSLVRVLNSPLHF
TGTGCCAGCAGCTTAGTCAGGGTTCTAAATTCACCCCTCCACTTT
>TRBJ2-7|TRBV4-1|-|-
CASSPDRVPYEQYF
TGCGCCAGCAGTCCCGACCGGGTACCCTACGAGCAGTACTTC
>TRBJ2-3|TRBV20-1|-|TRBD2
CCARLWGVAGVTDTQYF
TGCTGTGCTAGACTCTGGGGAGTAGCGGGAGTGACAGATACGCAGTATTTT
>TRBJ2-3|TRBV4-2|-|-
CASSQDGRPEGRDTQYF
TGTGCCAGCAGCCAAGATGGCCGGCCGGAAGGTAGAGATACGCAGTATTTT
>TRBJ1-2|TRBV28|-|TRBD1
CASSLSWPGGESYGYTF
TGTGCCAGCAGTTTATCGTGGCCAGGGGGCGAGAGCTATGGCTACACCTTC
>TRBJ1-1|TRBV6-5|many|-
CASSGGGTEAFF
TGTGCCAGCAGTGGGGGGGGCACTGAAGCTTTCTTT
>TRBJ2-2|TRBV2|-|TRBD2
CASRREQRTGELFF
TGTGCCAGCAGGCGGGAGCAGCGGACCGGGGAGCTGTTTTTT
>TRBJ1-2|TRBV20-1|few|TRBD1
CSARDPGQGIGGYTF
TGCAGTGCTAGAGACCCGGGACAGGGGATAGGCGGCTACACCTTC
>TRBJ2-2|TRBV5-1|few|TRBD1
CASSTRRGQGAFGTGELFF
TGCGCCAGCAGCACCCGTAGGGGACAGGGGGCATTTGGCACCGGGGAGCTGTTTTTT
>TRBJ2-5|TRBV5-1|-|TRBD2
CASSPKAGRQETQYF
TGCGCCAGCAGCCCGAAAGCGGGAAGGCAAGAGACCCAGTACTTC
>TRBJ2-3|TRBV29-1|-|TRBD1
CSVTGGADTQYF
TGCAGCGTTACAGGGGGTGCAGATACGCAGTATTTT
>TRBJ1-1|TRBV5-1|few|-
CASSFGPDTEAFF
TGCGCCAGCAGCTTTGGTCCGGACACTGAAGCTTTCTTT